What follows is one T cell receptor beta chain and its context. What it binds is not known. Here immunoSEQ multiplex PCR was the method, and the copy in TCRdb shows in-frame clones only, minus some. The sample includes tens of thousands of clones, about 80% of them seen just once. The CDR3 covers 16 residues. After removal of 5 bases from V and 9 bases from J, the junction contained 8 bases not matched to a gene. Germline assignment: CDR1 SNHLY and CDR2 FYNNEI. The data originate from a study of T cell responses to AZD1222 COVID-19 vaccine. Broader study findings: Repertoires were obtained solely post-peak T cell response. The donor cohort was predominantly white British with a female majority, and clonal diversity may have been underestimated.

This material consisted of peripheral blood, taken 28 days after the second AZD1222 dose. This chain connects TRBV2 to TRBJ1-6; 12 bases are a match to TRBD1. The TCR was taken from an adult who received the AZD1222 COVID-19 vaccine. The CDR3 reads CASSKLGQGALSPLHF. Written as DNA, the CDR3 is TGTGCCAGCAGTAAACTGGGACAGGGGGCGCTTTCACCCCTCCACTTT.